This is a list of T cell receptor beta chains from one sample in a study of shared clonotypes between healthy human individuals. This table comes from immunoSEQ multiplex PCR, and its TCRdb copy is limited to in-frame clones, with some not included. The data show under 150,000 clones, around 73% seen once. Sequenced material: memory CD8+ T cells sorted from blood. The receptors stem from a woman in her twenties or thirties in good health. CDR3s include the opening cysteine and the closing phenylalanine or tryptophan. The order of the fields is clone size, D gene, V gene, CDR3 length, J gene, CDR3 protein, CDR3 DNA. A D gene is named only where the DNA matches it firmly. Expanded clones are given a class, and other clones once, few, many or no size at all.

size: NA
D: NA
V: TRBV21-1
length: 15
J: TRBJ2-7
CDR3: CASRQGTARSYEQYF
DNA: TGTGCCAGCAGACAAGGGACAGCACGCTCCTACGAGCAGTACTTC

size: NA
D: TRBD2
V: TRBV5-1
length: 15
J: TRBJ2-1
CDR3: CASSPRLAGPWEQFF
DNA: TGCGCCAGCAGCCCGCGACTAGCGGGGCCCTGGGAGCAGTTCTTC

size: NA
D: NA
V: TRBV10-2
length: 13
J: TRBJ2-5
CDR3: CASSLSPEETQYF
DNA: TGCGCCAGCAGTCTATCTCCGGAAGAGACCCAGTACTTC

size: NA
D: NA
V: TRBV18
length: 16
J: TRBJ2-1
CDR3: CASSPVGFGDYNEQFF
DNA: TGTGCCAGCTCACCCGTGGGATTTGGGGACTACAATGAGCAGTTCTTC

size: NA
D: TRBD1
V: TRBV5-1
length: 14
J: TRBJ2-7
CDR3: CASSAGTGGLGQYF
DNA: TGCGCCAGCAGCGCCGGGACAGGGGGCTTGGGGCAGTACTTC

size: NA
D: NA
V: TRBV5-8
length: 14
J: TRBJ1-1
CDR3: CASSFIDGYTEAFF
DNA: TGTGCCAGCAGCTTTATTGACGGTTACACTGAAGCTTTCTTT

size: NA
D: TRBD1
V: TRBV11-2
length: 16
J: TRBJ1-2
CDR3: CASSFSHDRDNYGYTF
DNA: TGTGCCAGCAGCTTCTCCCATGACAGGGACAACTATGGCTACACCTTC

size: NA
D: TRBD2
V: TRBV27
length: 13
J: TRBJ2-4
CDR3: CASSWNSGSIQYF
DNA: TGTGCCAGCAGTTGGAATAGCGGGAGTATTCAGTACTTC

size: NA
D: NA
V: TRBV11-2
length: 13
J: TRBJ2-2
CDR3: CASSLVEYGELFF
DNA: TGTGCCAGCAGCTTAGTGGAGTACGGGGAGCTGTTTTTT

size: NA
D: NA
V: TRBV6-5
length: 15
J: TRBJ2-7
CDR3: CASSYGSTLAYEQYF
DNA: TGTGCCAGCAGTTACGGCAGTACCTTGGCCTACGAGCAGTACTTC

size: NA
D: TRBD1
V: TRBV11-2
length: 16
J: TRBJ1-5
CDR3: CASSLAATGGNQPQHF
DNA: TGTGCCAGCAGCTTAGCCGCGACAGGGGGCAATCAGCCCCAGCATTTT

size: few
D: TRBD1
V: TRBV25-1
length: 16
J: TRBJ2-5
CDR3: CASSEDSGGDGETQYF
DNA: TGTGCCAGCAGTGAGGATTCAGGGGGCGATGGGGAGACCCAGTACTTC

size: NA
D: NA
V: TRBV18
length: 16
J: TRBJ1-1
CDR3: CASSPPCGIENTEAFF
DNA: TGTGCCAGCTCACCACCGTGTGGGATCGAGAACACTGAAGCTTTCTTT

size: few
D: NA
V: TRBV11-2
length: 19
J: TRBJ2-7
CDR3: CASSLDQDGFGHTTYEQYF
DNA: TGTGCCAGCAGCTTAGATCAGGACGGATTTGGACATACGACCTACGAGCAGTACTTC

size: NA
D: TRBD2
V: TRBV28
length: 16
J: TRBJ2-7
CDR3: CASSRSSYLSGGEQYF
DNA: TGTGCCAGCAGCCGCTCAAGTTATCTAAGCGGGGGAGAGCAGTACTTC

size: NA
D: NA
V: TRBV6-5
length: 15
J: TRBJ1-2
CDR3: CASSYSWQGGDGYTF
DNA: TGTGCCAGCAGTTACTCGTGGCAGGGAGGAGATGGCTACACCTTC

size: once
D: NA
V: TRBV7-9
length: 15
J: TRBJ1-2
CDR3: CASSLSMTVFYGYTF
DNA: TGTGCCAGCAGCTTGTCCATGACCGTCTTCTATGGCTACACCTTC

size: once
D: NA
V: TRBV6-5
length: 15
J: TRBJ1-5
CDR3: CASSLFPTRNQPQHF
DNA: TGTGCCAGCAGCCTCTTCCCGACTCGGAATCAGCCCCAGCATTTT

size: NA
D: TRBD1
V: TRBV29-1
length: 13
J: TRBJ1-1
CDR3: CSTFRGDNTEAFF
DNA: TGCAGCACATTCAGGGGGGACAACACTGAAGCTTTCTTT

size: few
D: NA
V: TRBV5-4
length: 12
J: TRBJ2-7
CDR3: CASSLERVEQYF
DNA: TGTGCCAGCAGCTTGGAGCGAGTAGAGCAGTACTTC

size: NA
D: NA
V: TRBV6-6
length: 15
J: TRBJ1-2
CDR3: CASSYSRGGVDGYTF
DNA: TGTGCCAGCAGTTACTCAAGGGGAGGGGTAGATGGCTACACCTTC

size: NA
D: TRBD1
V: TRBV28
length: 14
J: TRBJ1-5
CDR3: CASAPTGNNQPQHF
DNA: TGTGCCAGTGCGCCGACAGGGAACAATCAGCCCCAGCATTTT

size: once
D: TRBD2
V: TRBV7-3
length: 18
J: TRBJ2-3
CDR3: CASSLKRVAGGPTDTQYF
DNA: TGTGCCAGCAGCTTAAAGAGGGTAGCGGGAGGGCCGACAGATACGCAGTATTTT

size: NA
D: TRBD2
V: TRBV28
length: 15
J: TRBJ2-7
CDR3: CASSPGTSSGLEQYF
DNA: TGTGCCAGCAGTCCCGGGACTAGCTCGGGTCTCGAGCAGTACTTC

size: NA
D: TRBD2
V: TRBV4-1
length: 17
J: TRBJ2-1
CDR3: CASSQGVRLAGQNEQFF
DNA: TGCGCCAGCAGCCAAGGCGTCCGACTAGCGGGGCAAAATGAGCAGTTCTTC

size: NA
D: NA
V: TRBV11-3
length: 15
J: TRBJ2-4
CDR3: CASSLVMLAKNIQYF
DNA: TGTGCCAGCAGCTTAGTTATGCTGGCCAAAAACATTCAGTACTTC

size: NA
D: TRBD1
V: TRBV6-1
length: 15
J: TRBJ1-5
CDR3: CASSEGQGSSQPQHF
DNA: TGTGCCAGCAGTGAAGGACAGGGCTCTAGTCAGCCCCAGCATTTT

size: few
D: TRBD1
V: TRBV2
length: 15
J: TRBJ1-5
CDR3: CASSADRGGVRPQHF
DNA: TGTGCCAGCAGTGCTGACAGGGGAGGGGTTCGGCCCCAGCATTTT

size: many
D: NA
V: TRBV4-2
length: 15
J: TRBJ1-2
CDR3: CASSQDAGAYRGYTF
DNA: TGTGCCAGCAGCCAAGATGCAGGGGCATATAGGGGCTACACCTTC

size: NA
D: TRBD2
V: TRBV6-5
length: 15
J: TRBJ2-5
CDR3: CASSYTGTREETQYF
DNA: TGTGCCAGCAGTTACACCGGGACTAGGGAAGAGACCCAGTACTTC

size: NA
D: NA
V: TRBV2
length: 15
J: TRBJ1-4
CDR3: CASSEAPRVGEKLFF
DNA: TGTGCCAGCAGTGAAGCCCCCAGGGTTGGTGAAAAACTGTTTTTT

size: NA
D: NA
V: TRBV5-1
length: 17
J: TRBJ2-2
CDR3: CASSLVARSFSTGELFF
DNA: TGCGCCAGCAGCTTGGTTGCTCGCTCCTTTAGCACCGGGGAGCTGTTTTTT

size: NA
D: TRBD1
V: TRBV5-1
length: 15
J: TRBJ2-1
CDR3: CASSLGDRDYNEQFF
DNA: TGCGCCAGCAGCTTGGGGGACAGGGATTACAATGAGCAGTTCTTC

size: NA
D: NA
V: TRBV7-2
length: 13
J: TRBJ1-5
CDR3: CASSPYSNQPQHF
DNA: TGTGCCAGCAGCCCCTATAGCAATCAGCCCCAGCATTTT

size: NA
D: NA
V: TRBV5-4
length: 15
J: TRBJ2-7
CDR3: CASSRNRAQRSVSIF
DNA: TGTGCCAGCAGTCGAAACAGGGCCCAACGTTCTGTTAGTATCTTC

size: NA
D: NA
V: TRBV28
length: 15
J: TRBJ2-7
CDR3: CASSRDSGVSYEQYF
DNA: TGTGCCAGCAGCCGCGACTCTGGAGTTTCCTACGAGCAGTACTTC

size: NA
D: TRBD2
V: TRBV6-1
length: 13
J: TRBJ2-3
CDR3: CASSGRDADTQYF
DNA: TGTGCCAGCAGCGGGAGGGACGCGGATACGCAGTATTTT

size: many
D: NA
V: TRBV28
length: 16
J: TRBJ1-3
CDR3: CASSLPTEDSGNTIYF
DNA: TGTGCCAGCAGTCTACCGACGGAAGACTCTGGAAACACCATATATTTT

size: once
D: NA
V: TRBV28
length: 13
J: TRBJ2-7
CDR3: CASSRDVPYEQYF
DNA: TGTGCCAGCAGCCGGGACGTCCCCTACGAGCAGTACTTC

size: NA
D: NA
V: TRBV9
length: 14
J: TRBJ1-4
CDR3: CASSVGGTNEKLFF
DNA: TGTGCCAGCAGCGTAGGCGGGACTAATGAAAAACTGTTTTTT

size: NA
D: NA
V: TRBV4-1
length: 16
J: TRBJ1-2
CDR3: CASSQGSGWSGRGYTF
DNA: TGCGCCAGCAGCCAGGGCTCGGGTTGGAGTGGGCGCGGCTACACCTTC

size: NA
D: NA
V: TRBV7-9
length: 13
J: TRBJ1-2
CDR3: CASSSQGMDGYTF
DNA: TGTGCCAGCAGCTCACAGGGCATGGACGGCTACACCTTC

size: few
D: NA
V: TRBV27
length: 16
J: TRBJ1-1
CDR3: CASSHPGGGRGTEAFF
DNA: TGTGCCAGCAGTCACCCGGGGGGAGGGAGGGGCACTGAAGCTTTCTTT

size: NA
D: NA
V: TRBV7-9
length: 12
J: TRBJ1-1
CDR3: CASSLGTDEAFF
DNA: TGTGCCAGCAGCTTAGGGACGGATGAAGCTTTCTTT

size: few
D: NA
V: TRBV4-1
length: 13
J: TRBJ1-1
CDR3: CASSQVENTEAFF
DNA: TGCGCCAGCAGCCAAGTTGAGAACACTGAAGCTTTCTTT

size: medium-sized
D: NA
V: TRBV9
length: 17
J: TRBJ2-2
CDR3: CASSKYYQILNTGELFF
DNA: TGTGCCAGCAGCAAATATTACCAAATTTTGAACACCGGGGAGCTGTTTTTT

size: NA
D: NA
V: TRBV15
length: 15
J: TRBJ2-5
CDR3: CATSRVAGEGETQYF
DNA: TGTGCCACCAGCAGAGTTGCAGGGGAAGGGGAGACCCAGTACTTC

size: few
D: NA
V: TRBV9
length: 13
J: TRBJ2-7
CDR3: CASSGDWLGEQYF
DNA: TGTGCCAGCAGCGGGGACTGGCTGGGGGAGCAGTACTTC

size: once
D: TRBD1
V: TRBV6-4
length: 15
J: TRBJ2-7
CDR3: CASSEATGGHYEQYF
DNA: TGTGCCAGCAGTGAAGCGACAGGGGGACACTACGAGCAGTACTTC

size: NA
D: NA
V: TRBV27
length: 16
J: TRBJ2-2
CDR3: CASSLSPQGSTGELFF
DNA: TGTGCCAGCAGTTTATCACCTCAGGGTAGCACCGGGGAGCTGTTTTTT

size: NA
D: TRBD2
V: TRBV4-1
length: 16
J: TRBJ2-1
CDR3: CASSQVTASGYNEQFF
DNA: TGCGCCAGCAGCCAAGTTACGGCTAGCGGCTACAATGAGCAGTTCTTC

size: NA
D: TRBD2
V: TRBV2
length: 16
J: TRBJ2-1
CDR3: CASSHQTSGSYNEQFF
DNA: TGTGCCAGCAGCCATCAGACTAGCGGATCCTACAATGAGCAGTTCTTC